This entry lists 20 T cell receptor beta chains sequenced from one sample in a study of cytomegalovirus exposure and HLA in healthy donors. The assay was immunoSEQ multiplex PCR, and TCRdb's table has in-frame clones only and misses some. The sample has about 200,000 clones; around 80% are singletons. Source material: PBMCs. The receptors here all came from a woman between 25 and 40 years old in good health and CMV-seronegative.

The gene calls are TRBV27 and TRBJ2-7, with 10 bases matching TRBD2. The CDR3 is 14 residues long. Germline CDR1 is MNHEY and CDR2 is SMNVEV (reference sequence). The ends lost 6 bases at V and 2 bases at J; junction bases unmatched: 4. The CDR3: CASSWTSGTYEQYF. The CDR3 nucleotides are TGTGCCAGCAGCTGGACTAGCGGTACCTACGAGCAGTACTTC.

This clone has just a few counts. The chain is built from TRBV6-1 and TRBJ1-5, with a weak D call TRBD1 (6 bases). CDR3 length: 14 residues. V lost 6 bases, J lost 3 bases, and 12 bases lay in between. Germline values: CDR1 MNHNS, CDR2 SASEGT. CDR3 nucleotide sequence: TGTGCCAGCAGCCCCCGGGACACCAATCAGCCCCAGCATTTT. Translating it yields CASSPRDTNQPQHF.

CDR3 nucleotides: TGTGCCAGTTCGAGACTAGCGGGGAGCTCCTACGAGCAGTACTTC. Its protein is CASSRLAGSSYEQYF. V gene TRBV5-4 combines with J gene TRBJ2-7; 11 bases map to TRBD2. The germline CDR1 and CDR2 sequences are SGHNT and YYREEE (reference sequence). V trimming: 8 bases; J trimming: 0 bases; junction bases outside the gene matches: 7. The CDR3 totals 15 residues.

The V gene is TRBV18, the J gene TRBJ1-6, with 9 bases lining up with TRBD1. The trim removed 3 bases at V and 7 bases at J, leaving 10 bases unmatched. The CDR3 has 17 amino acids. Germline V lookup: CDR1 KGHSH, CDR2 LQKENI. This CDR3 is CASSPGQGKGLNSPLHF. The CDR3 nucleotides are TGTGCCAGCTCACCCGGACAGGGGAAAGGGTTGAATTCACCCCTCCACTTT.

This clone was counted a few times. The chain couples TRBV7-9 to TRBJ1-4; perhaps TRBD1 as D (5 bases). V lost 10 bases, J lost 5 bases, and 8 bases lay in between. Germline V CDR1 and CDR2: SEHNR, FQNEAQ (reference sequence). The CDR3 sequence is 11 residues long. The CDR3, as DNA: TGTGCCACCCGGGGGAATGAAAAACTGTTTTTT. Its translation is CATRGNEKLFF.

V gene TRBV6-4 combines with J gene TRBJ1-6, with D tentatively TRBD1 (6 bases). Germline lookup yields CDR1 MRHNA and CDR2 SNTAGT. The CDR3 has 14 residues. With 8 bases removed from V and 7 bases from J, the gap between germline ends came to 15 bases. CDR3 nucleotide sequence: TGTGCCAGCGCTTCGGGGACACTCAATTCACCCCTCCACTTT. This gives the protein CASASGTLNSPLHF.

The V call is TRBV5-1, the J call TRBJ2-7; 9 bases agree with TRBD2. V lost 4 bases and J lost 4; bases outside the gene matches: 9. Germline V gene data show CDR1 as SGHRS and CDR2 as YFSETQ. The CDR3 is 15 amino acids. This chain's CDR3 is CASSGGLAGPYEQYF. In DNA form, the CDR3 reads TGCGCCAGCAGCGGAGGTCTAGCGGGGCCTTACGAGCAGTACTTC.

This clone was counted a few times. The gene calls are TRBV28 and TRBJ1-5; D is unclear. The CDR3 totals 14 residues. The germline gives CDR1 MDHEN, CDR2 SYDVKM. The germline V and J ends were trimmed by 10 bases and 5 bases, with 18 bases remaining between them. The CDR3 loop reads CATWVRVEYQPQHF. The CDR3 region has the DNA TGTGCCACCTGGGTACGGGTGGAGTATCAGCCCCAGCATTTT.

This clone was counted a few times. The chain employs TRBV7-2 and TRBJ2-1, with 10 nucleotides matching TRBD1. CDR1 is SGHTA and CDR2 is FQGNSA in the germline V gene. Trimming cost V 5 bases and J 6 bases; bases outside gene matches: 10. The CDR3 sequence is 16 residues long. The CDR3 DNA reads TGTGCCAGCAGCATTTGGGATGACAGGGGGCGCAATGAGCAGTTCTTC. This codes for CASSIWDDRGRNEQFF.

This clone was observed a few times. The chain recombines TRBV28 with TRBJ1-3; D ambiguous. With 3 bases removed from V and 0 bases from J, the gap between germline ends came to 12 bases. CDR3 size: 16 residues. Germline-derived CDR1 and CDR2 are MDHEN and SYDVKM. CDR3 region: CASSFFAQSSGNTIYF. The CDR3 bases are TGTGCCAGCAGTTTCTTTGCACAGAGCTCTGGAAACACCATATATTTT.

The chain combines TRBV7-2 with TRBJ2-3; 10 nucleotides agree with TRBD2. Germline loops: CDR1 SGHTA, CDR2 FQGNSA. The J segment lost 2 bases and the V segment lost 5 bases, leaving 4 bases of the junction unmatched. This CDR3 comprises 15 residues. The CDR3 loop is CASSVLAGITDTQYF. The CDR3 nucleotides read TGTGCCAGCAGCGTACTAGCGGGGATCACAGATACGCAGTATTTT. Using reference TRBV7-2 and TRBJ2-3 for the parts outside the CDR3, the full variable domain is GAGVSQSPSNKVTEKGKDVELRCDPISGHTALYWYRQSLGQGLEFLIYFQGNSAPDKSGLPSDRFSAERTGGSVSTLTIQRTQQEDSAVYLCASSVLAGITDTQYFGPGTRLTVL.

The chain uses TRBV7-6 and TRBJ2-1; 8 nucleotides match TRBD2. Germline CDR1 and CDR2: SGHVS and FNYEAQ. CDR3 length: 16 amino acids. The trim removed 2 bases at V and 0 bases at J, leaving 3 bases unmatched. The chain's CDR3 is CASSLSSGSSYNEQFF. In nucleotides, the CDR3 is TGTGCCAGCAGCTTATCCAGCGGGAGCTCCTACAATGAGCAGTTCTTC.

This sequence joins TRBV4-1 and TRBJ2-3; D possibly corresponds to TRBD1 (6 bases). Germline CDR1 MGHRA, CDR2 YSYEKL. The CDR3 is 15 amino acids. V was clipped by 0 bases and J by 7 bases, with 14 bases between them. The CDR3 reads CASSQEGANPYTQYF. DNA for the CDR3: TGCGCCAGCAGCCAAGAGGGGGCCAACCCTTATACGCAGTATTTT.

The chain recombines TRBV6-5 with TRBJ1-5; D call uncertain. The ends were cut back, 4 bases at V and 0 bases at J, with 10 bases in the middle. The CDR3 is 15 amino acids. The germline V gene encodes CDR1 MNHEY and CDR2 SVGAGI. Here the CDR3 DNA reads TGTGCCAGCAGTTCTCTCCCTAATAGCAATCAGCCCCAGCATTTT. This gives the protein CASSSLPNSNQPQHF.

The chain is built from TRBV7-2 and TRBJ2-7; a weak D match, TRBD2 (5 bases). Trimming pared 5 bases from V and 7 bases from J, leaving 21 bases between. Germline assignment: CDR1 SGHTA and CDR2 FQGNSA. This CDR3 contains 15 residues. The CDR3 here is CASSPSGVRPWEQYF. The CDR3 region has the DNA TGTGCCAGCAGCCCCAGCGGAGTGCGGCCGTGGGAGCAGTACTTC.

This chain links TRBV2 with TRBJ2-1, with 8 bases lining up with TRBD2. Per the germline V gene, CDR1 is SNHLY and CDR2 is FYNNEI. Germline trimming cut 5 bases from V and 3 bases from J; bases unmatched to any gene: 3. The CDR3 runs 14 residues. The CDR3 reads CASSRAGVYNEQFF. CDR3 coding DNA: TGTGCCAGCAGTCGAGCGGGGGTCTACAATGAGCAGTTCTTC. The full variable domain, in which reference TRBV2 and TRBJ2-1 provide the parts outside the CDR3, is EPEVTQTPSHQVTQMGQEVILRCVPISNHLYFYWYRQILGQKVEFLVSFYNNEISEKSEIFDDQFSVERPDGSNFTLKIRSTKLEDSAMYFCASSRAGVYNEQFFGPGTRLTVL.

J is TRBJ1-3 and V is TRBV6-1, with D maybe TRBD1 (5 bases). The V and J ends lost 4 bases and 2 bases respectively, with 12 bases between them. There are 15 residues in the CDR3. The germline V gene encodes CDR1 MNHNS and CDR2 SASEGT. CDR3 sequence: CASSVFRTPGNTIYF. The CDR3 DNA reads TGTGCCAGCAGTGTGTTCCGGACACCTGGAAACACCATATATTTT.

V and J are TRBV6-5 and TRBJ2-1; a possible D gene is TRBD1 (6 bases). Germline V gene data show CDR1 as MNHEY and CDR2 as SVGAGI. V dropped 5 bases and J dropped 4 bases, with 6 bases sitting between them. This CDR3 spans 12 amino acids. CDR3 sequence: CASSDRYNEQFF. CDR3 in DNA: TGTGCCAGCAGTGACAGGTACAATGAGCAGTTCTTC.

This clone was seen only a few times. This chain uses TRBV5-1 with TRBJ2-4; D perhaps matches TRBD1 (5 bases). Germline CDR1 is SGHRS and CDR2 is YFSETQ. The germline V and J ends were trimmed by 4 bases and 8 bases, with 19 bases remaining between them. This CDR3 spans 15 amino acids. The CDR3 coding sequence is TGCGCCAGCAGCCTGGACGGCCCAGGGTCGGACATTCAGTACTTC. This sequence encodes CASSLDGPGSDIQYF.

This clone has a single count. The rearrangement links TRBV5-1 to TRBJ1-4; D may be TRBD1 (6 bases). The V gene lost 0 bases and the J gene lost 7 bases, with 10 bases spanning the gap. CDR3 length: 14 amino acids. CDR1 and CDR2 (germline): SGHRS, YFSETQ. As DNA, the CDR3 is TGCGCCAGCAGCTTGGCGGGGGGCTTTGAAAAACTGTTTTTT. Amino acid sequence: CASSLAGGFEKLFF.